What follows are 24 T cell receptor beta chains derived from one specimen sequenced in a study of PD-1 blockade in classical Hodgkin lymphoma. Autologous stem cell transplantation was followed by relapse in every patient, and brentuximab vedotin exposure varied. PBMCs were thawed, and CD8+ T cells were then isolated from them by magnetic negative selection. The method was immunoSEQ multiplex PCR; TCRdb's version includes in-frame clones alone and lacks a portion of them. The sample lists some 25,000 clones, 80% to 90% occurring once. This specimen was CD8+ T cells from blood, taken at baseline. The source is a human donor with classical Hodgkin lymphoma.

This clone was picked up one time. The chain has TRBV27 and TRBJ2-7; 9 nucleotides agree with TRBD2. The germline V gene has CDR1 MNHEY and CDR2 SMNVEV (reference sequence). The V segment lost 6 bases and the J segment 3 bases; nucleotides outside the gene matches: 15. CDR3 size: 17 residues. CDR3 region: CASSTGLAGAKNYEQYF. The CDR3 bases are TGTGCCAGCAGCACCGGGTTAGCGGGAGCTAAGAACTACGAGCAGTACTTC.

The gene calls are TRBV6-6 and TRBJ1-5; D is uncertain. Germline CDR1 is MNHNY and CDR2 is SVGAGI (reference sequence). CDR3 length equals 16 residues. Trimming took 0 bases from V and 7 from J, leaving 16 bases between them. This CDR3 is CASSYSRGPSGQPQHF. Written as DNA, the CDR3 is TGTGCCAGCAGTTACTCTCGCGGGCCCAGTGGGCAGCCCCAGCATTTT.

This chain connects TRBV28 to TRBJ1-5; weak D call: TRBD1 (5 bases). Germline values: CDR1 MDHEN, CDR2 SYDVKM. Trimming took off 5 bases at V and 0 bases at J, with 29 bases between the two ends. This CDR3 is built from 21 residues. The CDR3 region is CASSPLDSFQLTFNSNQPQHF. CDR3 nucleotides: TGTGCCAGCAGTCCACTCGACAGTTTCCAATTGACCTTCAATAGCAATCAGCCCCAGCATTTT.

V and J are TRBV27 and TRBJ2-7; D not certain. V was clipped by 0 bases and J by 0 bases, with 9 bases between them. The germline gives CDR1 MNHEY, CDR2 SMNVEV (reference sequence). CDR3 size: 15 residues. Written as DNA, the CDR3 is TGTGCCAGCAGTTTATCGACGGTAAACTCCTACGAGCAGTACTTC. This gives the protein CASSLSTVNSYEQYF.

J is TRBJ2-7 and V is TRBV28, with D unclear. V shed 1 base and J shed 1 base, with 8 bases lying between them. The V gene's germline CDR1 is MDHEN and CDR2 SYDVKM. The CDR3 is 14 amino acids. CDR3 residues: CASSLFGGSYEQYF. DNA of the CDR3: TGTGCCAGCAGTTTATTTGGCGGATCCTACGAGCAGTACTTC. The whole variable domain, filled in from reference TRBV28 and TRBJ2-7, reads DVKVTQSSRYLVKRTGEKVFLECVQDMDHENMFWYRQDPGLGLRLIYFSYDVKMKEKGDIPEGYSVSREKKERFSLILESASTNQTSMYLCASSLFGGSYEQYFGPGTRLTVT.

V usage is TRBV7-2 and J usage is TRBJ2-3, with 10 bases lining up with TRBD2. Trimming cost V 5 bases and J 1 base; bases outside gene matches: 3. The CDR3 consists of 15 residues. Looked up from germline, CDR1 is SGHTA and CDR2 is FQGNSA. The CDR3 loop is CASSLGTSGTDTQYF. The CDR3 bases are TGTGCCAGCAGCCTAGGGACTAGCGGCACAGATACGCAGTATTTT.

The rearrangement joins TRBV6-9 to TRBJ1-4; TRBD1 might be the D (5 bases). Trimming took off 0 bases at V and 3 bases at J, with 23 bases between the two ends. Germline values: CDR1 MNHGY, CDR2 SVAAGI. CDR3 length equals 20 residues. The DNA for the CDR3 is TGTGCCAGCAGTTATTCCTCCGGGCGCAGGGCGGCCATGGCTAATGAAAAACTGTTTTTT. It is translated as CASSYSSGRRAAMANEKLFF.

V usage is TRBV10-1 and J usage is TRBJ2-7; 9 nucleotides align to TRBD1. This CDR3 has 14 amino acids. Germline trimming cut 2 bases from V and 5 bases from J; bases unmatched to any gene: 4. CDR1 and CDR2 (germline): WNHNN, SYGVQD (reference sequence). The CDR3, as DNA: TGCGCCAGCAGTGAGGGGGGACAGGGTAACGAGCAGTACTTC. It translates to CASSEGGQGNEQYF.

This chain joins TRBV25-1 and TRBJ2-2; D is ambiguous. The CDR3 is 12 amino acids. V was cut by 1 base and J by 9 bases, with 6 bases left in between. The germline gives CDR1 MGHDK, CDR2 SYGVNS. As DNA, the CDR3 is TGTGCCAGCAGTGAATGGGGTCGGGAGCTGTTTTTT. Translation: CASSEWGRELFF.

The rearrangement uses TRBV5-4 and TRBJ2-3; D gene uncertain. The V end was cut by 7 bases, the J end by 0 bases, with 15 bases between. CDR1 is SGHNT and CDR2 is YYREEE in the germline V gene (reference sequence). This CDR3 is 15 amino acids long. The CDR3 spells CASSYSQTSTDTQYF. The CDR3 region has the DNA TGTGCCAGCTCCTACAGCCAGACTAGCACAGATACGCAGTATTTT. The full variable domain, rest sourced from reference TRBV5-4 and TRBJ2-3, is ETGVTQSPTHLIKTRGQQVTLRCSSQSGHNTVSWYQQALGQGPQFIFQYYREEENGRGNFPPRFSGLQFPNYSSELNVNALELDDSALYLCASSYSQTSTDTQYFGPGTRLTVL.

The chain is built from TRBV5-1 and TRBJ1-2; 10 positions match TRBD1. This CDR3 is 16 amino acids long. Germline V gene sequence: CDR1 SGHRS, CDR2 YFSETQ. V was clipped by 3 bases and J by 0 bases; unmatched bases: 5. The CDR3 spells CASSSRDRGPNYGYTF. DNA for the CDR3: TGCGCCAGCAGCTCCCGGGACAGGGGTCCTAACTATGGCTACACCTTC.

V is TRBV5-1 and J is TRBJ2-2, with TRBD1 matching over 10 bases. Germline CDR1 reads SGHRS; CDR2 reads YFSETQ. V dropped 2 bases and J dropped 0; count of bases not matched to a gene: 7. CDR3 length: 18 amino acids. CDR3 in DNA: TGCGCCAGCAGCTTTGCCCGGACAGGGGGTGCGAACACCGGGGAGCTGTTTTTT. Translation gives CASSFARTGGANTGELFF.

This chain links TRBV9 with TRBJ2-5; D gene unclear. This CDR3 spans 14 amino acids. The V gene's germline CDR1 is SGDLS and CDR2 YYNGEE. V lost 0 bases and J 5 bases, leaving 11 bases between the germline ends. CDR3 protein: CASSVAGSRETQYF. The DNA for the CDR3 is TGTGCCAGCAGCGTAGCTGGTAGCCGGGAGACCCAGTACTTC.

The chain combines TRBV7-6 with TRBJ2-7; 8 nucleotides line up with TRBD1. After removal of 5 bases from V and 6 bases from J, the junction contained 9 bases not matched to a gene. The CDR3 has 14 residues. CDR1 and CDR2 (germline): SGHVS, FNYEAQ. In nucleotides, the CDR3 is TGTGCCAGCAGCCCCGGGACAGGAACTAGCGAGCAGTACTTC. As protein: CASSPGTGTSEQYF.

The J gene is TRBJ2-1, the V gene TRBV9; TRBD1 matches 7 bases. The junction had 8 bases not matched to a gene; V was cut back by 3 bases and J by 5 bases. The germline V gene encodes CDR1 SGDLS and CDR2 YYNGEE. The CDR3 covers 15 residues. This CDR3 reads CASSGFGTVNNEQFF. The CDR3 coding sequence is TGTGCCAGCAGCGGCTTTGGGACAGTCAACAATGAGCAGTTCTTC.

V gene TRBV19 combines with J gene TRBJ2-1; 8 bases fit TRBD2. CDR3 size: 16 residues. Germline loops: CDR1 LNHDA, CDR2 SQIVND (reference sequence). J was trimmed by 0 bases and V by 6 bases; bases with no gene match: 7. The CDR3 bases are TGTGCCAGTAGACCATTAGCGGGGAGCTCCTACAATGAGCAGTTCTTC. Protein sequence: CASRPLAGSSYNEQFF.

V is TRBV12-2 and J is TRBJ1-2. TRBV12-2 is listed as a pseudogene. The CDR3 consists of 15 residues. CDR3 sequence (DNA): TGTGCAAGTCGCCCTTTCCCTCCCGGGACCTATGGCTACACCTTC. Its protein is CASRPFPPGTYGYTF.

The chain uses TRBV11-3 and TRBJ2-3; 9 bases align to TRBD2. Unmatched junction bases numbered 6, after V lost 5 bases and J lost 6 bases. The CDR3 totals 14 residues. From germline, CDR1 is SGHNT and CDR2 YENEEA. The CDR3 is CASSTGLAKDTQYF. The CDR3 nucleotides are TGTGCCAGCAGCACGGGACTAGCAAAGGATACGCAGTATTTT.

The genes are TRBV7-9 and TRBJ2-7; 8 nucleotides align to TRBD1. CDR3 length: 15 residues. Germline V gene lookup returns CDR1 SEHNR and CDR2 FQNEAQ (reference sequence). The J segment lost 4 bases and the V segment lost 1 base, leaving 6 bases of the junction unmatched. The CDR3 here is CASSLVQGAKYEQYF. The CDR3 region has the DNA TGTGCCAGCAGCTTAGTGCAGGGGGCAAAGTACGAGCAGTACTTC.

V is TRBV28 and J is TRBJ1-1; maybe TRBD1 (6 bases). V lost 5 bases, J lost 6 bases, and 19 bases lay in between. The germline V gene has CDR1 MDHEN and CDR2 SYDVKM. There are 15 residues in the CDR3. CDR3 in DNA: TGTGCCAGCAGTCTTTCATCCGCGACAGGTTCTGAAGCTTTCTTT. Protein product: CASSLSSATGSEAFF.

The rearrangement links TRBV2 to TRBJ2-7, with D maybe TRBD2 (6 bases). The CDR3 loop spans 13 amino acids. V was cut by 1 base and J by 4 bases, with 8 bases left in between. CDR1 SNHLY and CDR2 FYNNEI come from the germline V gene. CDR3 amino acids: CASSEGSGYEQYF. CDR3 coding DNA: TGTGCCAGCAGTGAAGGTAGCGGATACGAGCAGTACTTC.

A few counts support this clone. CDR3 DNA sequence: TGTGCCAGCAGCAAAGGTTCCCCGAGGGACAGGGTGAACACTGAAGCTTTCTTT. Its protein product is CASSKGSPRDRVNTEAFF. The chain joins TRBV21-1 to TRBJ1-1; TRBD1 is the table's D call and was not checked against the DNA. TRBV21-1 is a pseudogene segment. There are 18 residues in the CDR3.

V usage is TRBV27 and J usage is TRBJ2-1; D possibly corresponds to TRBD2 (6 bases). Germline values: CDR1 MNHEY, CDR2 SMNVEV (reference sequence). The CDR3 sequence is 13 residues long. V dropped 6 bases and J dropped 2 bases, with 8 bases sitting between them. DNA for the CDR3: TGTGCCAGCAGCCCGGGGGCCTACAATGAGCAGTTCTTC. Its protein is CASSPGAYNEQFF.

This clone showed up just once. The V call is TRBV29-1, the J call TRBJ1-1, with a tentative D call TRBD1 (6 bases). Germline V gives CDR1 SQVTM, CDR2 ANQGSEA. V was pared by 3 bases and J by 7 bases, with 24 bases between. The CDR3 is made up of 16 amino acids. The CDR3 DNA follows: TGCAGCGTTGATCCTTGGAGGGGGGCCCACGGCTTTGAAGCTTTCTTT. Translating it yields CSVDPWRGAHGFEAFF.